This is a list of T cell receptor beta chains from one sample in a study of cytomegalovirus exposure and HLA in healthy donors. Sequencing was performed with immunoSEQ multiplex PCR; in TCRdb, only in-frame clones are kept and a portion is missing. This sample carries about 110,000 clones, 86% of them seen once, and the ten largest clones take 3% to 4%. Sequences were obtained from PBMCs. Every receptor here comes from a woman under 30 in good health and CMV-seropositive. The CDR3 runs from the conserved cysteine through the conserved F or W. The order of the fields is J gene, V gene, CDR3 length, CDR3 protein.

J gene: TRBJ2-7
V gene: TRBV2
CDR3 length: 13
CDR3 protein: CASSEGGVVEQYF

J gene: TRBJ1-2
V gene: TRBV29-1
CDR3 length: 13
CDR3 protein: CSVATGANYGYTF

J gene: TRBJ2-1
V gene: TRBV23-1
CDR3 length: 17
CDR3 protein: CASSQSGTSFSYNEQFF

J gene: TRBJ2-2
V gene: TRBV4-1
CDR3 length: 16
CDR3 protein: CASSQAPGLSTGELFF

J gene: TRBJ2-1
V gene: TRBV27
CDR3 length: 13
CDR3 protein: CASSFGENNEQFF

J gene: TRBJ2-2
V gene: TRBV30
CDR3 length: 14
CDR3 protein: CASTGVGGTGELFF

J gene: TRBJ2-1
V gene: TRBV5-1
CDR3 length: 15
CDR3 protein: CASSPIEPTYNEQFF

J gene: TRBJ1-4
V gene: TRBV28
CDR3 length: 16
CDR3 protein: CASSSRTGLTNEKLFF

J gene: TRBJ2-7
V gene: TRBV6-1
CDR3 length: 15
CDR3 protein: CASTAAGLAYFEQYF

J gene: TRBJ2-3
V gene: TRBV7-2
CDR3 length: 16
CDR3 protein: CASSLAGQGTTDTQYF

J gene: TRBJ1-2
V gene: TRBV5-6
CDR3 length: 14
CDR3 protein: CASSSGTGGYGYTF

J gene: TRBJ2-5
V gene: TRBV13
CDR3 length: 16
CDR3 protein: CASSLTPSGGRETQYF

J gene: TRBJ1-5
V gene: TRBV7-9
CDR3 length: 17
CDR3 protein: CASSLEAGTGINQPQHF

J gene: TRBJ1-2
V gene: TRBV9
CDR3 length: 17
CDR3 protein: CASSVAKSGNSNYGYTF

J gene: TRBJ1-2
V gene: TRBV2
CDR3 length: 14
CDR3 protein: CASNTGSPFYGYTF

J gene: TRBJ2-7
V gene: TRBV9
CDR3 length: 15
CDR3 protein: CASSADPGQGYEQYF

J gene: TRBJ1-1
V gene: TRBV29-1
CDR3 length: 16
CDR3 protein: CSVSIVGGFGNTEAFF

J gene: TRBJ2-7
V gene: TRBV7-9
CDR3 length: 14
CDR3 protein: CAIRRGLAPYEQYF

J gene: TRBJ1-1
V gene: TRBV29-1
CDR3 length: 13
CDR3 protein: CSVQGWRGTEAFF

J gene: TRBJ2-1
V gene: TRBV4-2
CDR3 length: 15
CDR3 protein: CASSQEVGGYNEQFF

J gene: TRBJ1-1
V gene: TRBV4-2
CDR3 length: 15
CDR3 protein: CASSQAGRGNTEAFF

J gene: TRBJ1-5
V gene: TRBV28
CDR3 length: 17
CDR3 protein: CASSLLRGQRSNQPQHF

J gene: TRBJ2-7
V gene: TRBV5-6
CDR3 length: 15
CDR3 protein: CASSLVGLAAYEQYF

J gene: TRBJ1-1
V gene: TRBV19
CDR3 length: 12
CDR3 protein: CASRGFNTEAFF

J gene: TRBJ1-2
V gene: TRBV4-1
CDR3 length: 17
CDR3 protein: CASSQAHARGGQYGYTF

J gene: TRBJ1-2
V gene: TRBV10-3
CDR3 length: 13
CDR3 protein: CAISETENYGYTF

J gene: TRBJ2-5
V gene: TRBV28
CDR3 length: 14
CDR3 protein: CASSSGDSRETQYF

J gene: TRBJ2-3
V gene: TRBV2
CDR3 length: 13
CDR3 protein: CASIAGDTDTQYF

J gene: TRBJ2-1
V gene: TRBV2
CDR3 length: 15
CDR3 protein: CASSETGVRHFEQFF

J gene: TRBJ2-7
V gene: TRBV6-5
CDR3 length: 15
CDR3 protein: CASSRMTGDSYEQYF

J gene: TRBJ2-7
V gene: TRBV6-5
CDR3 length: 13
CDR3 protein: CASSSDIAHEQYF

J gene: TRBJ1-1
V gene: TRBV6-6
CDR3 length: 13
CDR3 protein: CASNRGLNTEAFF

J gene: TRBJ2-3
V gene: TRBV29-1
CDR3 length: 11
CDR3 protein: CSVDPGDTQYF

J gene: TRBJ1-1
V gene: TRBV28
CDR3 length: 14
CDR3 protein: CASSSRGKNTEAFF

J gene: TRBJ2-2
V gene: TRBV6-5
CDR3 length: 15
CDR3 protein: CASSYQGRNTGELFF

J gene: TRBJ1-2
V gene: TRBV7-9
CDR3 length: 15
CDR3 protein: CASSSAGIGAYGYTF

J gene: TRBJ1-2
V gene: TRBV7-2
CDR3 length: 14
CDR3 protein: CASSLGPADYGYTF

J gene: TRBJ1-5
V gene: TRBV10-3
CDR3 length: 14
CDR3 protein: CATTAGGANQPQHF

J gene: TRBJ2-3
V gene: TRBV28
CDR3 length: 11
CDR3 protein: CASRVRAFQYF

J gene: TRBJ2-7
V gene: TRBV5-1
CDR3 length: 17
CDR3 protein: CASSLGLAGGVQYEQYF

J gene: TRBJ1-2
V gene: TRBV11-3
CDR3 length: 14
CDR3 protein: CASSSTGGHYGYTF

J gene: TRBJ1-5
V gene: TRBV6-5
CDR3 length: 13
CDR3 protein: CASMEARGQPQHF

J gene: TRBJ2-2
V gene: TRBV28
CDR3 length: 13
CDR3 protein: CASSLEVFGELFF

J gene: TRBJ1-2
V gene: TRBV28
CDR3 length: 11
CDR3 protein: CASSLERSYTF

J gene: TRBJ1-6
V gene: TRBV27
CDR3 length: 15
CDR3 protein: CASTLGGTLNSPLHF

J gene: TRBJ2-5
V gene: TRBV11-2
CDR3 length: 16
CDR3 protein: CASSLAGQVPQETQYF